Following are 23 T cell receptor beta chains from one sample sequenced in a study of graft-versus-host responses after intestinal transplantation. The table came from immunoSEQ multiplex PCR; TCRdb's copy has only in-frame clones and leaves some out. The sample holds about 120,000 clones; about 93% are singletons and the top ten take around 0.12%. These receptors' targets are unknown. Sample: unstimulated CD4+ T cells sorted from spleen or lymph node cells, taken before intestinal transplant. The receptors derive from a human donor who received an intestinal transplant.

The genes are TRBV7-9 and TRBJ2-1; 10 positions match TRBD2. The CDR3 loop spans 19 amino acids. Germline assignment: CDR1 SEHNR and CDR2 FQNEAQ (reference sequence). Trimming removed 4 bases from V and 6 bases from J; junction bases left unmatched: 18. CDR3 protein: CASSSMREREGLMSNEQFF. DNA of the CDR3: TGTGCCAGCAGCTCGATGCGGGAGCGGGAGGGCCTTATGAGCAATGAGCAGTTCTTC.

CDR3 coding DNA: TGCGCCAGCAGCCAAGGACATAGTCCTAGCACAGATACGCAGTATTTT. It is translated as CASSQGHSPSTDTQYF. The rearrangement uses TRBV4-1 and TRBJ2-3, with D hard to call. The germline V gene encodes CDR1 MGHRA and CDR2 YSYEKL. Trimming took off 1 base at V and 0 bases at J, with 11 bases between the two ends. This CDR3 is built from 16 residues.

This chain joins TRBV6-5 and TRBJ2-2; D call uncertain. Per the germline V gene, CDR1 is MNHEY and CDR2 is SVGAGI. The CDR3 is 14 residues long. V was trimmed by 5 bases and J by 4 bases, leaving 11 bases between them. The CDR3 is CASSPLQTTGELFF. In nucleotides, the CDR3 is TGTGCCAGCAGTCCCCTTCAGACCACCGGGGAGCTGTTTTTT.

The J gene is TRBJ2-7, the V gene TRBV7-3, with 7 bases identical to TRBD1. The CDR3 has 14 amino acids. Trimming at V came to 0 bases and at J to 3 bases, leaving 2 bases not matched to a gene. The germline V gene has CDR1 SGHTA and CDR2 FQGTGA. The CDR3 DNA reads as TGTGCCAGCAGCTTAACGGGGACAGACTACGAGCAGTACTTC. Its translation is CASSLTGTDYEQYF.

The chain combines TRBV5-1 with TRBJ1-4; D might be TRBD1 (6 bases). CDR1 is SGHRS and CDR2 is YFSETQ in the germline V gene. V lost 4 bases and J 2 bases, leaving 24 bases between the germline ends. The CDR3 runs to 19 residues. Here the CDR3 reads CASSPRDYRAGPTNEKLFF. The CDR3 DNA sequence: TGCGCCAGCAGCCCTCGAGACTACAGGGCCGGTCCGACTAATGAAAAACTGTTTTTT. The entire variable domain, with the rest obtained from reference TRBV5-1 and TRBJ1-4, is as follows: KAGVTQTPRYLIKTRGQQVTLSCSPISGHRSVSWYQQTPGQGLQFLFEYFSETQRNKGNFPGRFSGRQFSNSRSEMNVSTLELGDSALYLCASSPRDYRAGPTNEKLFFGSGTQLSVL.

The chain combines TRBV6-1 with TRBJ1-4, with 8 nucleotides matching TRBD1. Per the germline V gene, CDR1 is MNHNS and CDR2 is SASEGT. V lost 5 bases to trimming and J lost 13 bases; unmatched junction nucleotides: 9. The CDR3 totals 13 residues. CDR3 nucleotides: TGTGCCAGCAGTCCTGCCAGGGGGCTACTACTGTTTTTT. It specifies CASSPARGLLLFF.

The genes are TRBV7-3 and TRBJ1-1; D call uncertain. Germline values: CDR1 SGHTA, CDR2 FQGTGA. CDR3 length: 16 residues. Trimming shortened V by 1 base and J by 1 base, and 13 bases separated the two germline ends. The CDR3 sequence: CASSLKEARGNTEAFF. CDR3 sequence (DNA): TGTGCCAGCAGCTTAAAGGAGGCCCGGGGGAACACTGAAGCTTTCTTT.

The CDR3 DNA reads TGTGCCAGCAGTTACACGGACACCGGTAATGAAAAACTGTTTTTT. Amino acids: CASSYTDTGNEKLFF. This sequence joins TRBV6-6 and TRBJ1-4; D possibly corresponds to TRBD1 (5 bases). Trimming removed 2 bases at V and 4 bases at J, with 11 bases between. Germline values: CDR1 MNHNY, CDR2 SVGAGI (reference sequence). The CDR3 totals 15 residues.

V usage is TRBV27 and J usage is TRBJ2-1; a weak D match, TRBD1 (5 bases). Trimming took 5 bases from V and 12 from J, leaving 20 bases between them. CDR1 MNHEY and CDR2 SMNVEV come from the germline V gene (reference sequence). The length of the CDR3 is 14 residues. CDR3 region: CASSPRNDRSAQFF. Here the CDR3 DNA reads TGTGCCAGCAGTCCGCGCAACGACAGATCAGCGCAGTTCTTC.

The V call is TRBV6-5, the J call TRBJ1-1; D unclear. Germline V lookup: CDR1 MNHEY, CDR2 SVGAGI. Trimming cost V 6 bases and J 3 bases, with 5 bases left between them. This CDR3 spans 11 amino acids. CDR3 sequence: CASSLDTEAFF. In DNA, the CDR3 is TGTGCCAGCAGCCTGGACACTGAAGCTTTCTTT.

The rearrangement uses TRBV28 and TRBJ2-1; D is uncertain. This CDR3 comprises 13 residues. Trimming took 5 bases from V and 9 from J, leaving 14 bases between them. Germline V gene data show CDR1 as MDHEN and CDR2 as SYDVKM. As DNA, the CDR3 is TGTGCCAGCAGTCTCGCGGCTAGTAGTGAGCAGTTCTTC. This gives the protein CASSLAASSEQFF.

J is TRBJ2-1 and V is TRBV9; TRBD2 aligns across 10 bases. J was trimmed by 5 bases and V by 2 bases; bases with no gene match: 4. Germline CDR1 is SGDLS and CDR2 is YYNGEE. The CDR3 extends over 15 amino acids. The CDR3 loop reads CASSVLAGVNNEQFF. The DNA of the CDR3 is TGTGCCAGCAGCGTCCTAGCGGGAGTGAACAATGAGCAGTTCTTC.

The CDR3 here is CASSLDNWRTGELFF. CDR3 in DNA: TGTGCCAGCAGCTTAGATAATTGGCGCACCGGGGAGCTGTTTTTT. This chain links TRBV7-9 with TRBJ2-2, with D hard to call. There are 15 residues in the CDR3. V shed 1 base and J shed 4 bases, with 10 bases lying between them. Germline V gene sequence: CDR1 SEHNR, CDR2 FQNEAQ (reference sequence).

The chain couples TRBV6-6 to TRBJ2-5; D is unclear. The end of the DNA fits TRBJ2-7 better, so the J call may be wrong. This CDR3 spans 14 amino acids. CDR1 and CDR2 from the germline V gene are MNHNY and SVGAGI (reference sequence). The CDR3 is CASSYGGDAYEQYF. In DNA form, the CDR3 reads TGTGCCAGCAGTTACGGTGGAGACGCCTACGAGCAGTACTTC.

The chain joins TRBV19 to TRBJ2-1; TRBD2 aligns across 7 bases. CDR3 length: 16 amino acids. After removal of 5 bases from V and 0 bases from J, the junction contained 7 bases not matched to a gene. Germline values: CDR1 LNHDA, CDR2 SQIVND (reference sequence). The CDR3 DNA is TGTGCCAGTAGTCCCCGGACTAGTAACTCCTACAATGAGCAGTTCTTC. It codes for CASSPRTSNSYNEQFF.

The CDR3 DNA is TGCAGCGTCTCGGGGGCAGGGGCATCGAACACTGAAGCTTTCTTT. Its translation is CSVSGAGASNTEAFF. This chain links TRBV29-1 with TRBJ1-1; possibly TRBD1 for D (6 bases). Germline V CDR1 and CDR2: SQVTM, ANQGSEA. V lost 6 bases and J lost 1, with 18 bases in between. CDR3 length equals 15 residues.

This chain uses TRBV2 with TRBJ2-5, with 9 bases that match TRBD2. The length of the CDR3 is 16 residues. V trimming: 2 bases; J trimming: 3 bases; junction bases outside the gene matches: 7. Germline loops: CDR1 SNHLY, CDR2 FYNNEI. CDR3 bases: TGTGCCAGCAGTGAAACCCTAGCGGGACCCAAAGAGACCCAGTACTTC. Translating it yields CASSETLAGPKETQYF.

The CDR3, as DNA: TGTGCCAGCAGCAACCCAAAGGGGCCCTATGGCTACACCTTC. Translation: CASSNPKGPYGYTF. The gene calls are TRBV9 and TRBJ1-2; D is possibly TRBD1 (5 bases). The germline V gene has CDR1 SGDLS and CDR2 YYNGEE. V was cut by 4 bases and J by 4 bases, with 14 bases left in between. The CDR3 has 14 residues.

The gene calls are TRBV6-1 and TRBJ2-1; 8 positions match TRBD2. The V gene's germline CDR1 is MNHNS and CDR2 SASEGT. V lost 8 bases and J lost 4; bases outside the gene matches: 7. This CDR3 spans 14 amino acids. The CDR3 is CASQTSGPYNEQFF. CDR3 DNA sequence: TGTGCCAGCCAAACTAGCGGTCCTTACAATGAGCAGTTCTTC.

The chain has TRBV5-1 and TRBJ2-2; 10 bases match TRBD2. The CDR3 loop spans 16 amino acids. The germline gives CDR1 SGHRS, CDR2 YFSETQ. J lost 1 base, V lost 0 bases, and 0 bases had no gene match. CDR3 nucleotides: TGCGCCAGCAGCTTGGGGACTAGCGGGAACACCGGGGAGCTGTTTTTT. Amino acid sequence: CASSLGTSGNTGELFF.

The rearrangement links TRBV5-1 to TRBJ2-1; D possibly uses TRBD1 or TRBD2 (5 bases each). Germline V CDR1 and CDR2: SGHRS, YFSETQ. The CDR3 is made up of 15 amino acids. Trimming took 1 base from V and 5 from J, leaving 13 bases between them. CDR3 residues: CASSLKRLGDNEQFF. The CDR3 DNA sequence: TGCGCCAGCAGCTTGAAAAGGCTGGGGGACAATGAGCAGTTCTTC.

The J gene is TRBJ2-2, the V gene TRBV7-2; D is possibly TRBD1 or TRBD2 (5 bases each). Trimming stripped 6 bases from V and 4 bases from J, with 12 bases between. Germline V gene lookup returns CDR1 SGHTA and CDR2 FQGNSA. The CDR3 totals 14 residues. The CDR3 loop reads CASRSPGTTGELFF. The CDR3 DNA follows: TGTGCCAGCAGATCACCCGGGACCACCGGGGAGCTGTTTTTT.

This clone was found once. The chain links TRBV30 to TRBJ1-1, with no clear D. The CDR3 is made up of 16 amino acids. Per germline, CDR1 GTSNPN and CDR2 SVGIG (reference sequence). V was pared by 2 bases and J by 1 base, with 17 bases between. The CDR3 protein is CAWSRTGVWKNTEAFF. The CDR3 coding sequence is TGTGCCTGGAGTAGAACCGGGGTGTGGAAGAACACTGAAGCTTTCTTT.